The entry that follows covers one T cell receptor (beta chain) sequence. Its target is not known. CDR1 is SNHLY, CDR2 FYNNEI, per germline. V lost 4 bases, J lost 5 bases, and 6 bases stayed unmatched. The CDR3 runs 15 residues. The authors extracted RNA and reverse transcribed it into cDNA as the sequencing template. Some clones are missing from TCRdb's copy, which holds only in-frame ones; the method was immunoSEQ multiplex PCR. The sample gives some 120,000 clones, around 50% of which show up once; 4.5% is in the top ten. This sample was included in a study of CD8+ T cells in alopecia areata. Study-level background: Tofacitinib continued for 6 to 18 months and was then withheld for 6 months.

Study outcomes and limitations: It was less clear whether patients shared TCRs than it was in mice, possibly because of HLA. Resident alphabeta T-cell populations of normal skin are likewise subject to sequencing in scalp samples.

The chain employs TRBV2 and TRBJ1-5, with 9 bases that match TRBD1. The source of this sequence is a human donor with alopecia areata. Sequences were derived from CD4+ T cells sorted from blood, sampled at week 0. The CDR3 DNA follows: TGTGCCAGCAGTGTTAGGACAGGGGAGCATCAGCCCCAGCATTTT. Residues: CASSVRTGEHQPQHF.